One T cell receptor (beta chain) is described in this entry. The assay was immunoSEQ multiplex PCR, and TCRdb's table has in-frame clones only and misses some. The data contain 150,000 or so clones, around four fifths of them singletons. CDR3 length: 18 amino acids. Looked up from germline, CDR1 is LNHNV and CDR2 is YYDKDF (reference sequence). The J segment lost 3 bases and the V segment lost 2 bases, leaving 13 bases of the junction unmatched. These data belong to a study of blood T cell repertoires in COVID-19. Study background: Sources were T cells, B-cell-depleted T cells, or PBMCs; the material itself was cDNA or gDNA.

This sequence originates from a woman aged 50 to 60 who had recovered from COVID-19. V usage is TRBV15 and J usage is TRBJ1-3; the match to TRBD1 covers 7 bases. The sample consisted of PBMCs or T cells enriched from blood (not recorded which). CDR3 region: CATSRPGLAGGGGNTIYF. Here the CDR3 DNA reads TGTGCCACCAGCAGACCCGGGTTGGCAGGGGGAGGTGGAAACACCATATATTTT. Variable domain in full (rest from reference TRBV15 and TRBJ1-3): DAMVIQNPRYQVTQFGKPVTLSCSQTLNHNVMYWYQQKSSQAPKLLFHYYDKDFNNEADTPDNFQSRRPNTSFCFLDIRSPGLGDTAMYLCATSRPGLAGGGGNTIYFGEGSWLTVV.